This T cell receptor beta chain was retrieved from a study of blood T cell repertoires in COVID-19. Recruits, aged roughly 18 to 90 years, lived in 25 or so US areas. A few counts support this clone. CDR3 length: 17 amino acids. V gave up 4 bases and J gave up 4 bases; unmatched junction bases: 10. Per germline, CDR1 SGHTA and CDR2 FQGNSA. Profiling relied on immunoSEQ multiplex PCR, and the TCRdb table lists in-frame clones only, not all of them. The table includes about 220,000 clones, about four fifths detected once. This chain uses TRBV7-2 with TRBJ2-5; 12 nucleotides agree with TRBD2. Sequencing input: PBMCs or T cells enriched from blood (not recorded which). The origin of this receptor is a woman aged 45-65 years who had been exposed to COVID-19. CDR3 amino acids: CASSSGLAGSHGETQYF. CDR3 in DNA: TGTGCCAGCAGCTCTGGACTAGCGGGGTCGCACGGAGAGACCCAGTACTTC.